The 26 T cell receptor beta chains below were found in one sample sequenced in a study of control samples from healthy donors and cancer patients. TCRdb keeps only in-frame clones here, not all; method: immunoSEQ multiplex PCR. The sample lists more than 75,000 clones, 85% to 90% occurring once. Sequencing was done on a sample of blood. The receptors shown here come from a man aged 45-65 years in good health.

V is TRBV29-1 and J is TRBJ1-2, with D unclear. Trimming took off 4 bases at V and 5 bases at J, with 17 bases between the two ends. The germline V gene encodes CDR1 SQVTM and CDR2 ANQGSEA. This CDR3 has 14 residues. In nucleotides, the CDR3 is TGCAGCGTTGGATCGCCGGAGACGGGTTATGGCTACACCTTC. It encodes CSVGSPETGYGYTF.

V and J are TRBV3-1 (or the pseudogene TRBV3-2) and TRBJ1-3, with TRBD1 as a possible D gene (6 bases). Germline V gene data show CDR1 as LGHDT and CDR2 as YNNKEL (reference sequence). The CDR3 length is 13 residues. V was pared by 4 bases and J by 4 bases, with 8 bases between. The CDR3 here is CASSPGQGNTIYF. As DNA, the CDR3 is TGTGCCAGCAGCCCAGGACAGGGAAACACCATATATTTT.

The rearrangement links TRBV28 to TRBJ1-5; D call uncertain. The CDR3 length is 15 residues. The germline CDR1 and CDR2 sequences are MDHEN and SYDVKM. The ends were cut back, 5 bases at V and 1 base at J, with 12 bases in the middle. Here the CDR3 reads CASSPRGISNQPQHF. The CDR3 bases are TGTGCCAGCAGTCCCCGGGGAATAAGCAATCAGCCCCAGCATTTT. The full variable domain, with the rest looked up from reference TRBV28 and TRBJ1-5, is DVKVTQSSRYLVKRTGEKVFLECVQDMDHENMFWYRQDPGLGLRLIYFSYDVKMKEKGDIPEGYSVSREKKERFSLILESASTNQTSMYLCASSPRGISNQPQHFGDGTRLSIL.

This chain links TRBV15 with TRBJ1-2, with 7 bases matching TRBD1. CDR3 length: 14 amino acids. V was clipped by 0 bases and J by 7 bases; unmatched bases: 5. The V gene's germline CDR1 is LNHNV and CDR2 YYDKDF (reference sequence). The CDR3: CATSREWGQFGYTF. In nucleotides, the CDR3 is TGTGCCACCAGCAGAGAATGGGGACAGTTTGGCTACACCTTC. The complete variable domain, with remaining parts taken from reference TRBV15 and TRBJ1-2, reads DAMVIQNPRYQVTQFGKPVTLSCSQTLNHNVMYWYQQKSSQAPKLLFHYYDKDFNNEADTPDNFQSRRPNTSFCFLDIRSPGLGDTAMYLCATSREWGQFGYTFGSGTRLTVV.

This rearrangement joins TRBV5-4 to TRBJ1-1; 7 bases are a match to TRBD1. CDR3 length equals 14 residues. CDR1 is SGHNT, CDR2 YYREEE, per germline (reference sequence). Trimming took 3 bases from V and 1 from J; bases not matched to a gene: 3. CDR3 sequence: CASSSNRGNTEAFF. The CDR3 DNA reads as TGTGCCAGCAGCTCCAACAGGGGGAACACTGAAGCTTTCTTT.

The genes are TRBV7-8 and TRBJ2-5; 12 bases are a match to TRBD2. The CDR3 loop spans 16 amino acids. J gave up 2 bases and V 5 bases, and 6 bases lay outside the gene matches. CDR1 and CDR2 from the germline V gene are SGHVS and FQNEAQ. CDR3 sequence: CASSRTSGGPQETQYF. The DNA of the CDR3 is TGTGCCAGCAGCCGAACTAGCGGGGGGCCACAAGAGACCCAGTACTTC.

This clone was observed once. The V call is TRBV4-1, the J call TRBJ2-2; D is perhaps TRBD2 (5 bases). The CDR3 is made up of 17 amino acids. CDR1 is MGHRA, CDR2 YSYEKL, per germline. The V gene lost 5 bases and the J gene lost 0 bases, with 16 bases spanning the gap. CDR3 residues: CASSSPPSSTNTGELFF. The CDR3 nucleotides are TGCGCCAGCAGCTCACCGCCTAGCTCCACGAACACCGGGGAGCTGTTTTTT.

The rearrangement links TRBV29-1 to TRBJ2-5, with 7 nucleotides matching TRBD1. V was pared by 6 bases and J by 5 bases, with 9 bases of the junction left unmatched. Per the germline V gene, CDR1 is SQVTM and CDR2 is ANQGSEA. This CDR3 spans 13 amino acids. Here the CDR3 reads CSVRDRVEETQYF. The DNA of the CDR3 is TGCAGCGTCCGCGACAGGGTAGAGGAGACCCAGTACTTC.

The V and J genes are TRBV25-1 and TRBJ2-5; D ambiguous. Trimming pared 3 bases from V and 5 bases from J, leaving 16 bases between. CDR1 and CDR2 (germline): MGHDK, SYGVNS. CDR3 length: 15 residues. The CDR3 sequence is CASSDAATPTETQYF. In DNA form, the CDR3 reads TGTGCCAGCAGTGATGCGGCCACCCCGACGGAGACCCAGTACTTC.

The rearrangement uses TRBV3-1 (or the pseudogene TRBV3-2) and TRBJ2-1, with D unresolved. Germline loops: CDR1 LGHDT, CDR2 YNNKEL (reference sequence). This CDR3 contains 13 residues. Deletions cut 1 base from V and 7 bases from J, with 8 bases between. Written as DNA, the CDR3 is TGTGCCAGCAGCCAAGGACGATCAAATGAGCAGTTCTTC. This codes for CASSQGRSNEQFF.

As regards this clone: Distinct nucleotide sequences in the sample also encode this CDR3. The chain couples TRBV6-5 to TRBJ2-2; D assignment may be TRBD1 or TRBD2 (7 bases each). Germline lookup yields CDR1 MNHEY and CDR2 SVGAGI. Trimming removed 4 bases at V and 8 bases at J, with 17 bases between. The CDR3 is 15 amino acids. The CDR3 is CASSSSGGGRGELFF. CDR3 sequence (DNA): TGTGCCAGCAGTTCCTCAGGGGGGGGGCGTGGGGAGCTGTTTTTT.

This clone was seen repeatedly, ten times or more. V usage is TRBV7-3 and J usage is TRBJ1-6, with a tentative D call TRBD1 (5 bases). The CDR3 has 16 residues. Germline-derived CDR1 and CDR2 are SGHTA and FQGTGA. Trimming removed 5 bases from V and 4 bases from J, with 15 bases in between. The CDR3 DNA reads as TGTGCCAGCAGCCGCTTCCCGGGGGGATATAATTCACCCCTCCACTTT. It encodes CASSRFPGGYNSPLHF.

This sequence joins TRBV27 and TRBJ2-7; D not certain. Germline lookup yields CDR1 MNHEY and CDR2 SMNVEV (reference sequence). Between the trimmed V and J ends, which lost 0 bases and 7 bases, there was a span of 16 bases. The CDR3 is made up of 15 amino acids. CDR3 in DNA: TGTGCCAGCAGTTTATCGGGCTCCCTAGGCCGGGAGCAGTACTTC. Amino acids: CASSLSGSLGREQYF.

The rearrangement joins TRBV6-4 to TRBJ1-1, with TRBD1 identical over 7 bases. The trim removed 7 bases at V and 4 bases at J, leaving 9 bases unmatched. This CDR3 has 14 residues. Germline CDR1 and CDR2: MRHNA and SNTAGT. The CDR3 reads CASKIDRASTEAFF. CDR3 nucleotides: TGTGCCAGCAAAATAGACAGGGCGAGCACTGAAGCTTTCTTT.

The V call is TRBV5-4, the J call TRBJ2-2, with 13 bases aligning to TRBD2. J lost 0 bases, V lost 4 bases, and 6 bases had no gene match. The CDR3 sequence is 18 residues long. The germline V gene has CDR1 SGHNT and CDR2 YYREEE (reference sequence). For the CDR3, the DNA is TGTGCCAGCAGCGTGACTAGCGGGGGGCCACCGAACACCGGGGAGCTGTTTTTT. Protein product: CASSVTSGGPPNTGELFF. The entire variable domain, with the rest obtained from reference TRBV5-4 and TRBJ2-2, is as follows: ETGVTQSPTHLIKTRGQQVTLRCSSQSGHNTVSWYQQALGQGPQFIFQYYREEENGRGNFPPRFSGLQFPNYSSELNVNALELDDSALYLCASSVTSGGPPNTGELFFGEGSRLTVL.

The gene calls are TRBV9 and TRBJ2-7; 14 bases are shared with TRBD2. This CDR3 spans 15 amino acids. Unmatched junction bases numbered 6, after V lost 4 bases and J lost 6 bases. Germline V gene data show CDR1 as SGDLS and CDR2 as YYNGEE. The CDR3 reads CASSISGLAGGEQYF. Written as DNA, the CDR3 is TGTGCCAGCAGCATTTCAGGACTAGCGGGGGGCGAGCAGTACTTC.

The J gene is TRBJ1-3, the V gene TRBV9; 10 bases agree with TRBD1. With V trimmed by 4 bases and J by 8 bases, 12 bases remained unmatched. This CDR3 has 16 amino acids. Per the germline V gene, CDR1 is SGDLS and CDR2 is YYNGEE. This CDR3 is CASSPDRTGGSYTIYF. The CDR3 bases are TGTGCCAGCAGCCCCGACCGGACAGGGGGATCTTACACCATATATTTT.

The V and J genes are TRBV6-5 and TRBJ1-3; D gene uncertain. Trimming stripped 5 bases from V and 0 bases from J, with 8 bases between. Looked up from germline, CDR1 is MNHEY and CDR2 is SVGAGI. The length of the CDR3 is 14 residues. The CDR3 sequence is CASSPGSSGNTIYF. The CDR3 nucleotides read TGTGCCAGCAGTCCGGGAAGCTCTGGAAACACCATATATTTT.

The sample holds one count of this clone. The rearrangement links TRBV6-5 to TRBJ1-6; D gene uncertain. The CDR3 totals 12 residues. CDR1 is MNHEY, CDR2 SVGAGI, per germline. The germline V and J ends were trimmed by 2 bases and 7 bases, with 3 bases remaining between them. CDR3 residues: CASSYPNSPLHF. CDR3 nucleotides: TGTGCCAGCAGTTACCCAAATTCACCCCTCCACTTT.

The CDR3, as DNA: TGTGCCGGCACCGGACAGGGAGGCACCGGGGAGCTGTTTTTT. It yields the protein CAGTGQGGTGELFF. The chain joins TRBV6-5 to TRBJ2-2; 8 bases agree with TRBD1. V lost 11 bases to trimming and J lost 4 bases; unmatched junction nucleotides: 9. Per germline, CDR1 MNHEY and CDR2 SVGAGI. The CDR3 length is 14 residues.

This chain's CDR3 is CASSLTGETEAFF. Written as DNA, the CDR3 is TGTGCCAGCAGCTTAACAGGGGAAACTGAAGCTTTCTTT. The V gene is TRBV7-3, the J gene TRBJ1-1; a possible D gene is TRBD1 (5 bases). The CDR3 has 13 residues. V was clipped by 0 bases and J by 5 bases, with 7 bases between them. Germline V gene data show CDR1 as SGHTA and CDR2 as FQGTGA.

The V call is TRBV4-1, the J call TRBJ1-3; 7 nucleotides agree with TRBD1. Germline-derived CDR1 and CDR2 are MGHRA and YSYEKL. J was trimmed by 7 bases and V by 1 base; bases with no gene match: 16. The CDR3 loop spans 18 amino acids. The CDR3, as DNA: TGCGCCAGCAGCCAAGTACCCCCCGGGACAGCAATTGGCAACACCATATATTTT. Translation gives CASSQVPPGTAIGNTIYF.

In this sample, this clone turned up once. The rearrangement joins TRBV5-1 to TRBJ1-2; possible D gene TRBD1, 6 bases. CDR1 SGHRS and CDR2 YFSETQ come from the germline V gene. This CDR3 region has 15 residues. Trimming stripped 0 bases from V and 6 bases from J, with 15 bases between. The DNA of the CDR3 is TGCGCCAGCAGCTTGGCCCTGGGGGCCGGGAATGGCTACACCTTC. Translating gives CASSLALGAGNGYTF. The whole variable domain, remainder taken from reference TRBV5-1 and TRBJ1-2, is KAGVTQTPRYLIKTRGQQVTLSCSPISGHRSVSWYQQTPGQGLQFLFEYFSETQRNKGNFPGRFSGRQFSNSRSEMNVSTLELGDSALYLCASSLALGAGNGYTFGSGTRLTVV.

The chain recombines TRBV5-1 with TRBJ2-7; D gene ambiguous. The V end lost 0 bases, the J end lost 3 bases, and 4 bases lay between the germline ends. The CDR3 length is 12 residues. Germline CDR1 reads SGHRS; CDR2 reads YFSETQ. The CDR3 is CASSLGGYEQYF. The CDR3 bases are TGCGCCAGCAGCTTGGGAGGCTACGAGCAGTACTTC.

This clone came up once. The CDR3 DNA is TGTGCCAGCAGTTTATGGGGAGATCAGCCCCAGCATTTT. Amino acid sequence: CASSLWGDQPQHF. The V call is TRBV12-3 or TRBV12-4, the J call TRBJ1-5; D is unclear. Trimming pared 2 bases from V and 5 bases from J, leaving 7 bases between. The CDR3 contains 13 residues.

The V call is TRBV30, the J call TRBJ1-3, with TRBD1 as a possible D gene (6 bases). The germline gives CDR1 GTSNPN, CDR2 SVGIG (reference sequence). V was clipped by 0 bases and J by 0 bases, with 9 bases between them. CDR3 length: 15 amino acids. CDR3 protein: CAWSVQGISGNTIYF. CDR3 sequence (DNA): TGTGCCTGGAGTGTGCAGGGGATCTCTGGAAACACCATATATTTT.